This TCR beta chain was retrieved from a study of shared clonotypes between healthy human individuals. Whole-study results and caveats: For naive CD4 cells, roughly 5% of clonotypes were shared across a handful of donors.

Concerning this clone: Antigen: not known.

The CDR3 sequence is 14 residues long. Germline V lookup: CDR1 LNHDA, CDR2 SQIVND (reference sequence). J was trimmed by 2 bases and V by 4 bases; bases with no gene match: 4. CD45RO negativity and positive selection for CCR7 defined naive CD8 cells, a population that excluded terminally differentiated effector memory CD45RA+ cells. Several immunoSEQ 96-well plates shared each subset's DNA, each plate a replicate. Clones were sequenced by immunoSEQ multiplex PCR, and TCRdb holds only the in-frame ones, with some missing. This repertoire shows about 800,000 clones, 95% to 97% found once; its top ten account for about 0.25%.

Sequencing input: naive CD8+ T cells sorted from blood. The sequence came from a man aged 30 to 39 in good health. The chain recombines TRBV19 with TRBJ2-7, with TRBD2 identical over 8 bases. The CDR3 reads CASSKGLATYEQYF. The CDR3 nucleotides read TGTGCCAGTAGTAAAGGACTAGCAACCTACGAGCAGTACTTC.